This entry lists 7 T cell receptor beta chains sequenced from one sample in a study of blood T cell repertoires in COVID-19. Libraries were prepared by immunoSEQ multiplex PCR; TCRdb keeps only in-frame clonotypes and omits some of them. The repertoire consists of around 64,000 clones, with roughly 84% occurring once and the leading ten covering roughly 4.6%. Sequenced sample: peripheral blood. The receptors come from a man at least 80 years old in a cohort sampled during active COVID-19.

The V call is TRBV24-1, the J call TRBJ2-1, with TRBD1 identical over 7 bases. The germline V gene encodes CDR1 KGHDR and CDR2 SFDVKD. V lost 4 bases, J lost 9 bases, and 5 bases stayed unmatched. The CDR3 is 13 residues long. The CDR3 is CATSDTDRSEQFF. DNA for the CDR3: TGTGCCACCAGTGACACGGACAGGTCTGAGCAGTTCTTC.

The chain couples TRBV12-3 or TRBV12-4 to TRBJ2-6; D is unresolved. The CDR3 runs 13 residues. Trimming left V 7 bases short and J 1 base short, with 5 bases between. Written as DNA, the CDR3 is TGTGCCAGCACCCCGTCTGGGGCCAACGTCCTGACTTTC. Protein: CASTPSGANVLTF.

The CDR3: CASSIGGAAGGLYEQYF. In nucleotides, the CDR3 is TGTGCCAGTAGTATAGGGGGCGCGGCAGGGGGTTTATACGAGCAGTACTTC. The J gene is TRBJ2-7, the V gene TRBV19; 7 bases agree with TRBD1. In germline, CDR1 is LNHDA, CDR2 SQIVND (reference sequence). Losses at the gene ends were 1 base for V and 4 bases for J; bases not matched to a gene: 13. CDR3 length: 17 amino acids.

The V gene is TRBV10-3, the J gene TRBJ1-6; 7 nucleotides agree with TRBD1. V lost 6 bases to trimming and J lost 6 bases; unmatched junction nucleotides: 2. The germline gives CDR1 ENHRY, CDR2 SYGVKD. This CDR3 region has 13 residues. The CDR3 is CAIRGDSNSPLHF. The CDR3 bases are TGTGCCATCAGGGGGGACAGTAATTCACCCCTCCACTTT.

The rearrangement joins TRBV25-1 to TRBJ1-4; the D is unclear. The CDR3 runs 12 residues. Germline V gene lookup returns CDR1 MGHDK and CDR2 SYGVNS. The V end lost 7 bases, the J end lost 10 bases, and 13 bases lay between the germline ends. For the CDR3, the DNA is TGTGCCAGCAAGGGTAGTGGAGGAAAACTGTTTTTT. Amino acid sequence: CASKGSGGKLFF.

J is TRBJ1-2 and V is TRBV5-6; 9 positions agree with TRBD1. Germline V gene lookup returns CDR1 SGHDT and CDR2 YYEEEE. V shed 4 bases, J shed 2 bases, and the junction held 6 bases outside the gene matches. The CDR3 consists of 15 residues. In DNA form, the CDR3 reads TGTGCCAGCAGCCGGCGGACAGGGGAAAACTATGGCTACACCTTC. Protein product: CASSRRTGENYGYTF. Full variable domain (outside the CDR3, taken from reference TRBV5-6 and TRBJ1-2): DAGVTQSPTHLIKTRGQQVTLRCSPKSGHDTVSWYQQALGQGPQFIFQYYEEEERQRGNFPDRFSGHQFPNYSSELNVNALLLGDSALYLCASSRRTGENYGYTFGSGTRLTVV.

This chain connects TRBV30 to TRBJ1-5; D is undetermined. The V end was cut by 0 bases, the J end by 0 bases, with 21 bases between. The V gene's germline CDR1 is GTSNPN and CDR2 SVGIG (reference sequence). This CDR3 contains 19 residues. CDR3 sequence reads: CAWSVGFSSSRYSNQPQHF. The CDR3 nucleotides are TGTGCCTGGAGTGTAGGATTTAGTAGTTCGCGGTATAGCAATCAGCCCCAGCATTTT. The whole variable domain, remainder taken from reference TRBV30 and TRBJ1-5, is SQTIHQWPATLVQPVGSPLSLECTVEGTSNPNLYWYRQAAGRGLQLLFYSVGIGQISSEVPQNLSASRPQDRQFILSSKKLLLSDSGFYLCAWSVGFSSSRYSNQPQHFGDGTRLSIL.